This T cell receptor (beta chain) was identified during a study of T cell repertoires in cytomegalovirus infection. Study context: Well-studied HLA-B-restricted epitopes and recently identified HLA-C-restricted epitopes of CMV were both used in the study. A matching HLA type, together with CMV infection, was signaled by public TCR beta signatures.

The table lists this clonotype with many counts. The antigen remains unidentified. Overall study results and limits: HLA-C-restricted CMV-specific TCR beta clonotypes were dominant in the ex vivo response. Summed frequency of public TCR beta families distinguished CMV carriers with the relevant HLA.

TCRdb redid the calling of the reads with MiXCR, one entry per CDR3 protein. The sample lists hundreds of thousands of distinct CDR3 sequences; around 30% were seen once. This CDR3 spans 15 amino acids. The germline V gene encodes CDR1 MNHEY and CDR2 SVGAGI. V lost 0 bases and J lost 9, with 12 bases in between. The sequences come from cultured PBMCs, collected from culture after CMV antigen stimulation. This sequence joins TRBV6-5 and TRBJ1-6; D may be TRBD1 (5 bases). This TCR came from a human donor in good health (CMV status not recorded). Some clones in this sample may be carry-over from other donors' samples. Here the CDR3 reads CASSYSGQGSSPLHF. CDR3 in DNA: TGTGCCAGCAGTTACTCGGGGCAGGGAAGTTCACCCCTCCACTTT.